The 9 T cell receptor beta chains given below trace back to one sample, sequenced in a study of T cells in Graves' hyperthyroidism and ophthalmopathy. Amplification of TCR beta CDR3 regions used RNA as the template. Primed by the HTBI set, a first-round RT-PCR was run on the TCR CDR3. TCRdb ran MiXCR on the multiplex PCR reads and lists one entry per CDR3 protein. This sample has hundreds of thousands of distinct CDR3 sequences, with roughly 46% found just once. The specimen was peripheral blood or thyroid tissue (not recorded which). These receptors all stem from a woman under 30 with Graves' hyperthyroidism.

The chain uses TRBV12-3 or TRBV12-4 and TRBJ2-1; TRBD2 is a possible D gene (5 bases). V was cut by 6 bases and J by 7 bases, with 10 bases left in between. The CDR3 is made up of 12 amino acids. This CDR3 is CASSVRRNEQFF. The CDR3 DNA reads TGTGCCAGCAGCGTTAGGAGGAATGAGCAGTTCTTC.

The chain links TRBV29-1 to TRBJ2-5; D might be TRBD2 (6 bases). This CDR3 spans 13 amino acids. CDR1 is SQVTM, CDR2 ANQGSEA, per germline. V gave up 4 bases and J gave up 9 bases, with 18 bases separating them. The CDR3 DNA sequence: TGCAGCGTTGGCGGCGGGATCAATCAGCCCCAGTACTTC. This codes for CSVGGGINQPQYF. Full variable domain (missing parts from reference TRBV29-1 and TRBJ2-5): SAVISQKPSRDICQRGTSLTIQCQVDSQVTMMFWYRQQPGQSLTLIATANQGSEATYESGFVIDKFPISRPNLTFSTLTVSNMSPEDSSIYLCSVGGGINQPQYFGPGTRLLVL.

For this clonotype: Relative to the germline gene, one junction end is altered; a read error may explain this. The V call is TRBV19, the J call TRBJ1-1, with D uncertain. Per germline, CDR1 LNHDA and CDR2 SQIVND (reference sequence). CDR3 length equals 13 residues. In DNA, the CDR3 is TGTGCCAGTAGTATGCTCTTGGGCACTGAAGCTTCCTTT. It is translated as CASSMLLGTEASF.

Many counts were recorded for this clonotype. The chain is built from TRBV7-9 and TRBJ1-6, with a weak D call TRBD1 (6 bases). CDR3 size: 16 residues. Per germline, CDR1 SEHNR and CDR2 FQNEAQ (reference sequence). The V gene lost 5 bases and the J gene lost 8 bases, with 19 bases spanning the gap. This CDR3 reads CASSMTGTYQDSPLHF. The DNA for the CDR3 is TGTGCCAGCAGCATGACCGGGACATATCAGGATTCACCCCTCCACTTT.

The genes are TRBV25-1 and TRBJ2-3; D possibly uses TRBD1 or TRBD2 (5 bases each). The V end lost 5 bases, the J end lost 2 bases, and 14 bases lay between the germline ends. The germline V gene encodes CDR1 MGHDK and CDR2 SYGVNS. CDR3 length equals 15 residues. CDR3 in DNA: TGTGCCAGCAGTAACGGGAACAGGTTCACAGATACGCAGTATTTT. It codes for CASSNGNRFTDTQYF.

The J gene is TRBJ2-1, the V gene TRBV2; D perhaps matches TRBD2 (5 bases). This CDR3 region has 13 residues. The ends were cut back, 5 bases at V and 10 bases at J, with 15 bases in the middle. From germline, CDR1 is SNHLY and CDR2 FYNNEI. The CDR3 coding sequence is TGTGCCAGCAGTATCCGGGAAGTTGTGGAGCAGTTCTTC. Its protein product is CASSIREVVEQFF. The whole variable domain, remainder taken from reference TRBV2 and TRBJ2-1, is EPEVTQTPSHQVTQMGQEVILRCVPISNHLYFYWYRQILGQKVEFLVSFYNNEISEKSEIFDDQFSVERPDGSNFTLKIRSTKLEDSAMYFCASSIREVVEQFFGPGTRLTVL.

This clonotype turned up a few times. The chain carries TRBV7-8 and TRBJ1-3, with 8 bases identical to TRBD1. V trimming: 5 bases; J trimming: 0 bases; junction bases outside the gene matches: 6. The CDR3 length is 16 residues. From germline, CDR1 is SGHVS and CDR2 FQNEAQ. Written as DNA, the CDR3 is TGTGCCAGCAGCCCGCGAACAGGGGGCTCTGGAAACACCATATATTTT. Protein product: CASSPRTGGSGNTIYF.

This chain uses TRBV15 with TRBJ1-2; 7 bases are shared with TRBD1. In germline, CDR1 is LNHNV, CDR2 YYDKDF (reference sequence). Unmatched junction bases numbered 4, after V lost 7 bases and J lost 8 bases. CDR3 length: 11 amino acids. CDR3 amino acids: CATIGQEGYTF. The DNA for the CDR3 is TGTGCCACCATCGGACAGGAGGGCTACACCTTC.

The V gene is TRBV20-1, the J gene TRBJ2-7; TRBD2 matches 11 bases. Germline V gene data show CDR1 as DFQATT and CDR2 as SNEGSKA (reference sequence). The junction had 8 bases not matched to a gene; V was cut back by 3 bases and J by 4 bases. This CDR3 region has 15 residues. The CDR3 DNA sequence: TGCAGTGCTAGCCCCAATAGCGGGAGGGAATACGAGCAGTACTTC. It encodes CSASPNSGREYEQYF.